The source of this T cell receptor (beta chain) is a study of Graves' ophthalmopathy and Graves' hyperthyroidism. Study-level background: There was a collection of peripheral blood at initial diagnosis, before any treatment.

This CDR3 spans 15 amino acids. Trimming stripped 0 bases from V and 5 bases from J, with 13 bases between. The germline V gene encodes CDR1 MNHEY and CDR2 SVGEGT. The sequenced template was RNA, covering the TCR beta CDR3 region. The workflow started with a first-round RT-PCR run with HTBI primers and then moved on to a second-round multiplex PCR. TCRdb re-analysed the multiplex PCR reads in MiXCR, keeping a single row per CDR3 protein. The sample has approximately 160,000 distinct CDR3 sequences; about two fifths are singletons. This clonotype was detected many times. This sequence originates from a young man with Graves' ophthalmopathy. Material for sequencing was peripheral blood. The chain has TRBV6-2 or TRBV6-3 and TRBJ2-5; a possible D gene is TRBD1 (6 bases). The CDR3 region has the DNA TGTGCCAGCAGTTACTCGGCTGGGGGCGCGGAGACCCAGTACTTC. It yields the protein CASSYSAGGAETQYF.